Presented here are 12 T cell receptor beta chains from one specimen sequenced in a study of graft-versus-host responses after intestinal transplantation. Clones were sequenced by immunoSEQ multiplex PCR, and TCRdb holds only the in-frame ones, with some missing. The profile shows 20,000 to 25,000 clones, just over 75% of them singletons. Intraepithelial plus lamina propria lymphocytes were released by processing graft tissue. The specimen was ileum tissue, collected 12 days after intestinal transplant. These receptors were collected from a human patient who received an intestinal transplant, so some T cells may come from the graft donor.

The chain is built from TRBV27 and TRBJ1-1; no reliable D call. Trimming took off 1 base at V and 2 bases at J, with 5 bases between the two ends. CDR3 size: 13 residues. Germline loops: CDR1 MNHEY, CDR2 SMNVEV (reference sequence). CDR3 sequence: CASSLFSNTEAFF. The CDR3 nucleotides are TGTGCCAGCAGTTTATTCAGTAACACTGAAGCTTTCTTT.

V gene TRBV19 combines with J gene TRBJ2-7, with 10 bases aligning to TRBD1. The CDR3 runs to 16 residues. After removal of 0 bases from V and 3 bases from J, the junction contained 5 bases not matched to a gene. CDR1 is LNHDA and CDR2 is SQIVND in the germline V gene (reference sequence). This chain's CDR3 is CASSIESGTGVYEQYF. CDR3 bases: TGTGCCAGTAGTATAGAGTCTGGGACAGGGGTCTACGAGCAGTACTTC. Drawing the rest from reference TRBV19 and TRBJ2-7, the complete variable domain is DGGITQSPKYLFRKEGQNVTLSCEQNLNHDAMYWYRQDPGQGLRLIYYSQIVNDFQKGDIAEGYSVSREKKESFPLTVTSAQKNPTAFYLCASSIESGTGVYEQYFGPGTRLTVT.

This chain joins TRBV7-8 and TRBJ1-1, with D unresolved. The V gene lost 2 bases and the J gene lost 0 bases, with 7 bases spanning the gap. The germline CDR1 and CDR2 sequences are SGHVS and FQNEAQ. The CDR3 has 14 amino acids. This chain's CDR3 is CASSLTAMNTEAFF. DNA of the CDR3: TGTGCCAGCAGCTTAACAGCAATGAACACTGAAGCTTTCTTT.

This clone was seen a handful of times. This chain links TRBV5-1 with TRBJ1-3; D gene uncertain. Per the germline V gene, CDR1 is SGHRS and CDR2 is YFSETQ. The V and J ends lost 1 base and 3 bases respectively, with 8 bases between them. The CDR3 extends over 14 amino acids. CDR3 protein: CASSLTGVGNTIYF. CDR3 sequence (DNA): TGCGCCAGCAGCTTGACGGGTGTTGGAAACACCATATATTTT.

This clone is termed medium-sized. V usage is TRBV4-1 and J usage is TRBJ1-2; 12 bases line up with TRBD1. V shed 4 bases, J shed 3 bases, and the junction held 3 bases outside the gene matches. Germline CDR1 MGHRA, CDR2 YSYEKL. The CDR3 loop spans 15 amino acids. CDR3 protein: CASSLGQGAYYGYTF. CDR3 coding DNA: TGCGCCAGCAGCCTGGGACAGGGGGCGTACTATGGCTACACCTTC.

The CDR3 DNA sequence: TGCGCCAGCAGCCGACGCTCGCGGGCCCCGAACACCGGGGAGCTGTTTTTT. Protein sequence: CASSRRSRAPNTGELFF. The chain uses TRBV5-1 and TRBJ2-2; maybe TRBD2 (5 bases). Trimming cost V 4 bases and J 0 bases, with 16 bases left between them. The CDR3 contains 17 residues. Germline CDR1 is SGHRS and CDR2 is YFSETQ.

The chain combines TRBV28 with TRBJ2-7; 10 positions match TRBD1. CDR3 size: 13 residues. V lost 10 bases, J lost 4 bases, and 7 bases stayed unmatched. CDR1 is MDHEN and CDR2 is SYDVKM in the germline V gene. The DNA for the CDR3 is TGTGCCACCCAGGACAGGGGGGGTTACGAGCAGTACTTC. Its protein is CATQDRGGYEQYF. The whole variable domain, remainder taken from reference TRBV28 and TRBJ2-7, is DVKVTQSSRYLVKRTGEKVFLECVQDMDHENMFWYRQDPGLGLRLIYFSYDVKMKEKGDIPEGYSVSREKKERFSLILESASTNQTSMYLCATQDRGGYEQYFGPGTRLTVT.

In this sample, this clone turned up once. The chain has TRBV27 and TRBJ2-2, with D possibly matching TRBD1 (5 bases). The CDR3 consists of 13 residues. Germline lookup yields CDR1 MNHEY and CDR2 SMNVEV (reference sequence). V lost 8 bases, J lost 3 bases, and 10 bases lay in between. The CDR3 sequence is CASGRGYTGELFF. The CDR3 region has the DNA TGTGCCAGCGGAAGGGGCTACACCGGGGAGCTGTTTTTT.

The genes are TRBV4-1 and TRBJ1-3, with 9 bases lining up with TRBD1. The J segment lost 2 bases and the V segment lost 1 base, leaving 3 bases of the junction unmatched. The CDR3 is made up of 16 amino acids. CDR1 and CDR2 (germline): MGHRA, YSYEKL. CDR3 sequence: CASSQVGDRAGNTIYF. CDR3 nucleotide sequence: TGCGCCAGCAGCCAAGTTGGGGACAGGGCTGGAAACACCATATATTTT.

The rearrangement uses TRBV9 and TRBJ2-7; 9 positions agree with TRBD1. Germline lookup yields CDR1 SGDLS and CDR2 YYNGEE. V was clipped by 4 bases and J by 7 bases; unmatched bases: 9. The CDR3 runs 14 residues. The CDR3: CASSTGQGIVEQYF. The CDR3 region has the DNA TGTGCCAGCAGCACCGGACAGGGGATAGTGGAGCAGTACTTC.

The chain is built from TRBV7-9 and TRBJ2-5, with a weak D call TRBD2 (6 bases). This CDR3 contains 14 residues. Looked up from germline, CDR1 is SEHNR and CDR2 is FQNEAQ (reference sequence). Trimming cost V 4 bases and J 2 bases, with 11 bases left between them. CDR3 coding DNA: TGTGCCAGCAGCTACGGGACTTTACAAGAGACCCAGTACTTC. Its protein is CASSYGTLQETQYF. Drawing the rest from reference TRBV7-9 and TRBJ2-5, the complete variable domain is DTGVSQNPRHKITKRGQNVTFRCDPISEHNRLYWYRQTLGQGPEFLTYFQNEAQLEKSRLLSDRFSAERPKGSFSTLEIQRTEQGDSAMYLCASSYGTLQETQYFGPGTRLLVL.

The CDR3 is CASSPLSGDYHTDTQYF. The CDR3 DNA sequence: TGTGCCAGCTCACCCCTCAGCGGGGACTACCACACAGATACGCAGTATTTT. The rearrangement links TRBV18 to TRBJ2-3, with 7 bases lining up with TRBD2. After removal of 3 bases from V and 2 bases from J, the junction contained 11 bases not matched to a gene. Germline assignment: CDR1 KGHSH and CDR2 LQKENI. This CDR3 has 17 residues.